One and the same sample provided the 13 T cell receptor beta chains below, sequenced in a study of Graves' ophthalmopathy and Graves' hyperthyroidism. For repertoire sequencing, the TCR beta CDR3 regions were amplified from RNA transcripts. Second-round multiplex PCR came after first-round RT-PCR with HTBI primers. TCRdb reanalysed the multiplex PCR reads using MiXCR and keeps one entry per CDR3 protein. The sample holds approximately 45,000 distinct CDR3 sequences, about 50% seen once. The sequenced sample consisted of peripheral blood. The source is an adult man with Graves' ophthalmopathy.

The rearrangement joins TRBV20-1 to TRBJ1-6, with D possibly TRBD1 on 5 matching bases. The CDR3 contains 16 residues. Germline CDR1 is DFQATT and CDR2 is SNEGSKA (reference sequence). V was trimmed by 0 bases and J by 5 bases, leaving 14 bases between them. The CDR3 reads CSARDGRDLDNSPLHF. As DNA, the CDR3 is TGCAGTGCTAGAGATGGTCGGGACTTGGATAATTCACCCCTCCACTTT.

This clonotype was found a few times. At one end, the junction sequence differs from germline, possibly due to a read error. This chain connects TRBV7-2 to TRBJ2-1; 11 nucleotides agree with TRBD2. CDR3 length: 15 residues. CDR1 is SGHTA and CDR2 is FQGNSA in the germline V gene. The CDR3 loop is CASTLAGGRYNEQFF. Here the CDR3 DNA reads TGTGCCAGCACCTTAGCGGGGGGGCGCTACAATGAGCAGTTCTTC.

This clonotype ranks as medium-sized. The rearrangement links TRBV2 to TRBJ1-2; 7 positions match TRBD1. With 3 bases clipped from V and 10 bases from J, the junction kept 11 bases outside the gene matches. CDR1 and CDR2 from the germline V gene are SNHLY and FYNNEI. This CDR3 is 14 amino acids long. CDR3 protein: CASSEKDRSADYTF. The CDR3 DNA follows: TGTGCCAGCAGTGAGAAGGACAGGTCGGCTGACTACACCTTC.

The chain couples TRBV13 to TRBJ2-7, with TRBD2 matching over 9 bases. V shed 2 bases, J shed 7 bases, and the junction held 3 bases outside the gene matches. Germline CDR1 is PRHDT and CDR2 is FYEKMQ (reference sequence). CDR3 length equals 13 residues. Here the CDR3 reads CASSLLAGEEQYF. Here the CDR3 DNA reads TGTGCCAGCAGCTTATTAGCGGGAGAAGAGCAGTACTTC. Drawing the rest from reference TRBV13 and TRBJ2-7, the complete variable domain is AAGVIQSPRHLIKEKRETATLKCYPIPRHDTVYWYQQGPGQDPQFLISFYEKMQSDKGSIPDRFSAQQFSDYHSELNMSSLELGDSALYFCASSLLAGEEQYFGPGTRLTVT.

This sequence joins TRBV15 and TRBJ2-3; 7 bases align to TRBD2. The germline CDR1 and CDR2 sequences are LNHNV and YYDKDF (reference sequence). V lost 5 bases to trimming and J lost 5 bases; unmatched junction nucleotides: 10. The CDR3 spans 15 residues. The CDR3 reads CATSPRGEVQDTQYF. The CDR3 coding sequence is TGTGCCACCAGCCCCCGGGGGGAAGTTCAAGATACGCAGTATTTT. Based on the CDR3 plus reference TRBV15 and TRBJ2-3, the full variable domain is DAMVIQNPRYQVTQFGKPVTLSCSQTLNHNVMYWYQQKSSQAPKLLFHYYDKDFNNEADTPDNFQSRRPNTSFCFLDIRSPGLGDTAMYLCATSPRGEVQDTQYFGPGTRLTVL.

The V and J genes are TRBV19 and TRBJ2-7; D unresolved. CDR1 is LNHDA, CDR2 SQIVND, per germline (reference sequence). V gave up 7 bases and J gave up 0 bases, with 7 bases separating them. This CDR3 is 12 amino acids long. CDR3 sequence (DNA): TGTGCCAGTACCAGCAGCTCCTACGAGCAGTACTTC. Amino acid sequence: CASTSSSYEQYF.

This chain uses TRBV18 with TRBJ2-5; 12 bases are shared with TRBD2. The V and J ends lost 4 bases and 6 bases, in that order; junction bases with no gene match: 9. The CDR3 loop spans 16 amino acids. Looked up from germline, CDR1 is KGHSH and CDR2 is LQKENI. The CDR3 spells CASSLTSGSKGQTQYF. The CDR3 nucleotides read TGTGCCAGCTCACTGACTAGCGGGAGCAAAGGACAGACCCAGTACTTC.

In the case of this clonotype: The CDR3 ends on some other residue instead of the conserved phenylalanine or tryptophan, so this is likely a read error. V is TRBV19 and J is TRBJ1-1, with D unclear. Germline CDR1 LNHDA, CDR2 SQIVND (reference sequence). The CDR3 sequence is 15 residues long. The CDR3 region is CASSIVAGLNTEAFS. CDR3 sequence (DNA): TGCGCCAGTAGTATAGTGGCAGGTTTGAACACTGAAGCTTTCTCT.

CDR3 amino acids: CSGRGRGAFF. CDR3 DNA: TGCAGTGGTCGGGGTAGGGGAGCTTTCTTT. The rearrangement joins TRBV20-1 to TRBJ1-1; D might be TRBD1 (5 bases). The CDR3 totals 10 residues. Germline V CDR1 and CDR2: DFQATT, SNEGSKA (reference sequence). Between the trimmed V and J ends, which lost 7 bases and 10 bases, there was a span of 13 bases.

With respect to this clonotype: Likely a read error: the CDR3 ends without its conserved phenylalanine or tryptophan. J is TRBJ2-6 and V is TRBV6-6; D may be TRBD1 (5 bases). The CDR3 runs 16 residues. Germline CDR1 is MNHNY and CDR2 is SVGAGI (reference sequence). The CDR3 loop reads CASSEEEGSGADVLTV. CDR3 bases: TGTGCCAGCAGTGAAGAGGAAGGATCTGGGGCCGACGTCCTGACTGTC.

This clonotype was observed many times. This chain uses TRBV11-2 with TRBJ1-1; unclear D gene. The CDR3 totals 12 residues. From germline, CDR1 is SGHAT and CDR2 FQNNGV. Trimming shortened V by 0 bases and J by 8 bases, and 7 bases separated the two germline ends. CDR3 region: CASSLEGLEAFF. Written as DNA, the CDR3 is TGTGCCAGCAGCTTAGAGGGATTGGAAGCTTTCTTT.

The sample holds many counts of this clonotype. V gene TRBV7-2 combines with J gene TRBJ2-4; D unresolved. V was cut by 4 bases and J by 0 bases, with 10 bases left in between. CDR1 is SGHTA and CDR2 is FQGNSA in the germline V gene. CDR3 length equals 15 residues. CDR3 nucleotide sequence: TGTGCCAGCAGCTCAACCCTTCTAGCCAAAAACATTCAGTACTTC. This encodes CASSSTLLAKNIQYF. The full variable domain, with the rest looked up from reference TRBV7-2 and TRBJ2-4, is GAGVSQSPSNKVTEKGKDVELRCDPISGHTALYWYRQSLGQGLEFLIYFQGNSAPDKSGLPSDRFSAERTGGSVSTLTIQRTQQEDSAVYLCASSSTLLAKNIQYFGAGTRLSVL.

This sequence joins TRBV7-8 and TRBJ1-6; D is undetermined. The V end lost 4 bases, the J end lost 10 bases, and 8 bases lay between the germline ends. The germline V gene encodes CDR1 SGHVS and CDR2 FQNEAQ. The CDR3 covers 12 residues. CDR3 DNA sequence: TGTGCCAGCAGCTATATTGCGTCACCCCTCCACTTT. This gives the protein CASSYIASPLHF. The full variable domain, in which reference TRBV7-8 and TRBJ1-6 provide the parts outside the CDR3, is GAGVSQSPRYKVAKRGQDVALRCDPISGHVSLFWYQQALGQGPEFLTYFQNEAQLDKSGLPSDRFFAERPEGSVSTLKIQRTQQEDSAVYLCASSYIASPLHFGNGTRLTVT.